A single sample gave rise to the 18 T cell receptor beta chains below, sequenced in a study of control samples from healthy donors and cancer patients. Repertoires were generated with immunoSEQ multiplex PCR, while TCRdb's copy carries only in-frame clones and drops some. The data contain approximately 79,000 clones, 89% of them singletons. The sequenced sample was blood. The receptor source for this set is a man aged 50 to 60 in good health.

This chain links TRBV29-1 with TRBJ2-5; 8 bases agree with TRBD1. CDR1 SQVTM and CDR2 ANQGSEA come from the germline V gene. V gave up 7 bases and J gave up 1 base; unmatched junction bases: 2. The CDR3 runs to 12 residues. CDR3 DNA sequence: TGCAGCGGCGACAGGGGCCAAGAGACCCAGTACTTC. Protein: CSGDRGQETQYF.

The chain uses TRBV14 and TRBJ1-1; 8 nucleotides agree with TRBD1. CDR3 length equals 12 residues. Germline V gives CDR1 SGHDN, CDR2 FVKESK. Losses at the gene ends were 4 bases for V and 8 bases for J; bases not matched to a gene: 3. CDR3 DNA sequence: TGTGCCAGCAGCCTGGGACAGGCAGAAGCTTTCTTT. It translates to CASSLGQAEAFF.

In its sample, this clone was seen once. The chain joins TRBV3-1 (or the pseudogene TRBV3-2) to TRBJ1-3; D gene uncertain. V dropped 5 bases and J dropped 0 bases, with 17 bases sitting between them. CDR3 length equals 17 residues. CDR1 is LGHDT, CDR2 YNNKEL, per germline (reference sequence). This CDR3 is CASSDLLGHISGNTIYF. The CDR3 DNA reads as TGTGCCAGCAGCGACCTTCTGGGTCACATCTCTGGAAACACCATATATTTT.

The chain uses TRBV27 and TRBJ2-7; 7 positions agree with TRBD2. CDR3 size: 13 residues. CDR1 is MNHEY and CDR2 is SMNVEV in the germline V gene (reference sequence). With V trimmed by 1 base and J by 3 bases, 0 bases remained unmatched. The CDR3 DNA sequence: TGTGCCAGCAGTTTATGGGGGGGCTACGAGCAGTACTTC. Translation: CASSLWGGYEQYF.

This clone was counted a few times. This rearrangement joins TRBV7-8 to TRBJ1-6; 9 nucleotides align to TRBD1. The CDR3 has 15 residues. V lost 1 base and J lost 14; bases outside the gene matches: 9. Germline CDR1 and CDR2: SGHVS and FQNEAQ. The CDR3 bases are TGTGCCAGCAGCTTAGTGACAGGGGGAAGAGGGGCCCTCCACTTT. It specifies CASSLVTGGRGALHF.

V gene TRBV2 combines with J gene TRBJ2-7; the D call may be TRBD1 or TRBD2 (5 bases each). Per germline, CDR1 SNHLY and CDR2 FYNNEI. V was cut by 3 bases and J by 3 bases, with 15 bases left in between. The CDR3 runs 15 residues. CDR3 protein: CASSDQVGANYEQYF. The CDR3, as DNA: TGTGCCAGCAGTGATCAGGTCGGGGCCAACTACGAGCAGTACTTC.

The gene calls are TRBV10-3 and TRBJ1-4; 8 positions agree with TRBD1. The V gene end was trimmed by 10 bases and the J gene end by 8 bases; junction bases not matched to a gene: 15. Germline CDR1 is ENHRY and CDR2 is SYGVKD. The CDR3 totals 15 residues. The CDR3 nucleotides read TGTGCCACCAGCACTCCGACAGGGGAGCGAGAAAAACTGTTTTTT. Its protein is CATSTPTGEREKLFF.

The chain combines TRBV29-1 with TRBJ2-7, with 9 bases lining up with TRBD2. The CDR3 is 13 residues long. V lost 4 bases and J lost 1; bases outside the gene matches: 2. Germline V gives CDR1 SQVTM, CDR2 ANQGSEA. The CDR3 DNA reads TGCAGCGTTGCGCTAGCGGGGTCCTACGAGCAGTACTTC. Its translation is CSVALAGSYEQYF.

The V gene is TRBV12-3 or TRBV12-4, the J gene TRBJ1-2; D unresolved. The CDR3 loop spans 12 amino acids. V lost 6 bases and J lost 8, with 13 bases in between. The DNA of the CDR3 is TGTGCCAGCAGCGGGGTGATGGAAGGCTACACCTTC. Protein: CASSGVMEGYTF.

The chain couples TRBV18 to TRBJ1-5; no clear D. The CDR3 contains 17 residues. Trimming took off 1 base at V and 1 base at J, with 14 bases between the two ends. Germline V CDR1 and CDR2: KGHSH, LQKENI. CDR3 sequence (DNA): TGTGCCAGCTCACCACGAGTTTCGTCCGTAAGCAATCAGCCCCAGCATTTT. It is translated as CASSPRVSSVSNQPQHF.

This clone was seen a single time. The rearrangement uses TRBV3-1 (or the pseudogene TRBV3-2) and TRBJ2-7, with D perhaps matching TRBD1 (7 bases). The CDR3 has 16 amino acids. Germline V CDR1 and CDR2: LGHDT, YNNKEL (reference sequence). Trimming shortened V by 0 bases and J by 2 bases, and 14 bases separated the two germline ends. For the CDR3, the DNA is TGTGCCAGCAGCCAAGAGTCCGACAGGGAGGCCTACGAGCAGTACTTC. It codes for CASSQESDREAYEQYF.

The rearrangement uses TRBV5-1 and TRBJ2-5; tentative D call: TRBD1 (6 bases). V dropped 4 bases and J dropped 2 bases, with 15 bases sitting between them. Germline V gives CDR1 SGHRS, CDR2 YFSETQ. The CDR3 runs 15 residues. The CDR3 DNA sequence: TGCGCCAGCAGCAGGACAGTGGGGGCGCAAGAGACCCAGTACTTC. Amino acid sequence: CASSRTVGAQETQYF.

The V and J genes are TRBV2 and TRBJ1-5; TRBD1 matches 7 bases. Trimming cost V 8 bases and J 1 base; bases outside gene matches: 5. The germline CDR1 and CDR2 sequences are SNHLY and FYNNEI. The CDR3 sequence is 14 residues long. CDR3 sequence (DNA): TGTGCCAGCCAGGGACAGACGAGCAATCAGCCCCAGCATTTT. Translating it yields CASQGQTSNQPQHF.

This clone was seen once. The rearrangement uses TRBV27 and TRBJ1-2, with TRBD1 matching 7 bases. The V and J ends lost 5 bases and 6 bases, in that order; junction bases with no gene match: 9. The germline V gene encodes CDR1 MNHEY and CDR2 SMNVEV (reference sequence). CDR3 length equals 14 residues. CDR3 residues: CASSKRGRGNGYTF. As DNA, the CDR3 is TGTGCCAGCAGTAAAAGGGGGCGGGGAAATGGCTACACCTTC.

The CDR3 loop reads CASSLDGQGAYEQYF. CDR3 bases: TGTGCCAGCAGCTTAGACGGACAGGGCGCCTACGAGCAGTACTTC. V and J are TRBV7-2 and TRBJ2-7, with TRBD1 matching over 8 bases. Germline CDR1 is SGHTA and CDR2 is FQGNSA. The V segment lost 1 base and the J segment 2 bases; nucleotides outside the gene matches: 4. The CDR3 contains 15 residues.

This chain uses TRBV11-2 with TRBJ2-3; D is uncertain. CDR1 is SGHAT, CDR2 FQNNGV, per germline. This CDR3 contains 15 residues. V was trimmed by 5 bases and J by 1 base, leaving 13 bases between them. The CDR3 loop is CASSVVGTRTDTQYF. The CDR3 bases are TGTGCCAGCAGCGTCGTGGGTACTCGCACAGATACGCAGTATTTT.

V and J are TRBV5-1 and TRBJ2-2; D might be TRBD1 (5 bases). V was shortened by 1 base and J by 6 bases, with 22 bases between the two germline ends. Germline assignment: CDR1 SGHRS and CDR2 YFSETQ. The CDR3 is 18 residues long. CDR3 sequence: CASSLSLVGRLGAGELFF. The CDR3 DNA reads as TGCGCCAGCAGCTTGAGTCTAGTGGGAAGATTAGGGGCCGGGGAGCTGTTTTTT. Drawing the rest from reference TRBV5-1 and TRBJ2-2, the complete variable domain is KAGVTQTPRYLIKTRGQQVTLSCSPISGHRSVSWYQQTPGQGLQFLFEYFSETQRNKGNFPGRFSGRQFSNSRSEMNVSTLELGDSALYLCASSLSLVGRLGAGELFFGEGSRLTVL.

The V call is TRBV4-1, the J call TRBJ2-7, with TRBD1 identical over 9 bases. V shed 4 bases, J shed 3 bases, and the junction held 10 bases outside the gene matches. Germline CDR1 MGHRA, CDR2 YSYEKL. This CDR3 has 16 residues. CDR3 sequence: CASSRPHRDRVYEQYF. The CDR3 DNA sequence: TGCGCCAGCAGCCGACCACACCGGGACAGGGTCTACGAGCAGTACTTC.